The 8 T cell receptor beta chains presented below share a single source sample, sequenced in a study of CD8 T cells in Susac syndrome. RNA was extracted with the RNeasy kit, and a quantity of roughly 0.5 to 1 ug was reverse transcribed using random hexamers. Each CDR3 protein is one row after TCRdb ran MiXCR on the immunoSEQ multiplex PCR reads. The sample yields approximately 100,000 distinct CDR3 sequences, roughly 94% seen once. The material sequenced was CD8+ T cells from PBMCs. The receptors derive from a human donor with Susac syndrome.

V and J are TRBV2 and TRBJ2-7; no firm D call. The length of the CDR3 is 14 residues. CDR1 is SNHLY, CDR2 FYNNEI, per germline. Trimming stripped 7 bases from V and 2 bases from J, with 15 bases between. CDR3 residues: CASIPPDHPYEQYF. The CDR3 coding sequence is TGTGCCAGCATTCCGCCGGATCACCCCTACGAGCAGTACTTC. Drawing the rest from reference TRBV2 and TRBJ2-7, the complete variable domain is EPEVTQTPSHQVTQMGQEVILRCVPISNHLYFYWYRQILGQKVEFLVSFYNNEISEKSEIFDDQFSVERPDGSNFTLKIRSTKLEDSAMYFCASIPPDHPYEQYFGPGTRLTVT.

V gene TRBV6-5 combines with J gene TRBJ1-3, with D unresolved. CDR3 size: 14 residues. In germline, CDR1 is MNHEY, CDR2 SVGAGI. Trimming shortened V by 3 bases and J by 0 bases, and 6 bases separated the two germline ends. CDR3 nucleotides: TGTGCCAGCAGTTATGAGCGCTCTGGAAACACCATATATTTT. This translates into CASSYERSGNTIYF.

The chain employs TRBV6-2 or TRBV6-3 and TRBJ2-2; D possibly corresponds to TRBD2 (6 bases). Germline V gene data show CDR1 as MNHEY and CDR2 as SVGEGT. V lost 7 bases to trimming and J lost 7 bases, with 34 bases between them. CDR3 length: 20 residues. DNA for the CDR3: TGTGCCAGCAACGAGAAATTGATTACGAAGGTCGGCGGGGCTTACGGGGAGCTGTTTTTT. Translating gives CASNEKLITKVGGAYGELFF.

The chain uses TRBV9 and TRBJ2-5; TRBD1 is a possible D gene (6 bases). Trimming shortened V by 4 bases and J by 5 bases, and 18 bases separated the two germline ends. This CDR3 region has 15 residues. Germline V gene data show CDR1 as SGDLS and CDR2 as YYNGEE. The CDR3 reads CASSPSGRGHETQYF. The CDR3 DNA reads as TGTGCCAGCAGCCCTTCTGGTCGGGGACACGAGACCCAGTACTTC.

In this sample, this clonotype turned up once. The V gene is TRBV2, the J gene TRBJ2-5, with D perhaps TRBD1 (6 bases). The germline V gene has CDR1 SNHLY and CDR2 FYNNEI. The CDR3 covers 15 residues. V was trimmed by 5 bases and J by 1 base, leaving 14 bases between them. The CDR3 DNA is TGTGCCAGCAGTATTTCCCGACAGGCCCAAGAGACCCAGTACTTC. Encoded protein: CASSISRQAQETQYF.

This chain connects TRBV5-6 to TRBJ2-1; D is unclear. CDR3 length: 15 residues. V lost 5 bases to trimming and J lost 0 bases, with 12 bases between them. Germline assignment: CDR1 SGHDT and CDR2 YYEEEE. CDR3 in DNA: TGTGCCAGCAGGCCACCAGCTAGCTCCTACAATGAGCAGTTCTTC. Amino acids: CASRPPASSYNEQFF.

This clonotype showed up just a few times. The rearrangement uses TRBV6-5 and TRBJ2-5; 7 bases agree with TRBD2. Germline-derived CDR1 and CDR2 are MNHEY and SVGAGI. The CDR3 loop spans 15 amino acids. V shed 2 bases and J 2 bases; nucleotides not matched to a gene: 5. The CDR3 sequence is CASSYGGGKQETQYF. The CDR3 DNA follows: TGTGCCAGCAGTTACGGGGGAGGGAAACAAGAGACCCAGTACTTC.

This sequence joins TRBV6-2 or TRBV6-3 and TRBJ2-1; D gene uncertain. In germline, CDR1 is MNHEY, CDR2 SVGEGT. Trimming took 2 bases from V and 8 from J, leaving 4 bases between them. The CDR3 has 11 amino acids. This CDR3 reads CASSYEDEQFF. Here the CDR3 DNA reads TGTGCCAGCAGTTACGAGGATGAGCAGTTCTTC.